What follows are 4 T cell receptor beta chains derived from one specimen sequenced in a study of blood T cells in healthy people across ages. Then a second PCR, running about 6 to 12 cycles, was carried out with a sample-barcoded 5' primer and a J-beta primer mix. TCRdb called the 5' RACE reads again in MiXCR, with one record for every CDR3 protein. The repertoire holds about 1.5 million distinct CDR3 sequences, with approximately 42% as singletons. The sample comprised blood. Every receptor here comes from a woman under 30 in good health.

In its sample, this clonotype was seen once. The chain couples TRBV20-1 to TRBJ1-5, with D possibly being TRBD1 (6 bases). V lost 6 bases to trimming and J lost 2 bases, with 23 bases between them. Per germline, CDR1 DFQATT and CDR2 SNEGSKA (reference sequence). CDR3 length: 17 amino acids. DNA for the CDR3: TGCAGTGCCGAACAGGGCGATCTAGTTCGAGGCAATCAGCCCCAGCATTTT. Protein sequence: CSAEQGDLVRGNQPQHF.

The V and J genes are TRBV7-9 and TRBJ2-1; D remains unclear. The CDR3 is 15 amino acids. CDR1 SEHNR and CDR2 FQNEAQ come from the germline V gene (reference sequence). Trimming cost V 5 bases and J 8 bases, with 19 bases left between them. The CDR3 loop is CASSRTAVRVYEQFF. In DNA, the CDR3 is TGTGCCAGCAGCCGGACCGCAGTTCGGGTATATGAGCAGTTCTTC. Variable domain in full (rest from reference TRBV7-9 and TRBJ2-1): DTGVSQNPRHKITKRGQNVTFRCDPISEHNRLYWYRQTLGQGPEFLTYFQNEAQLEKSRLLSDRFSAERPKGSFSTLEIQRTEQGDSAMYLCASSRTAVRVYEQFFGPGTRLTVL.

The chain couples TRBV18 to TRBJ2-1, with TRBD1 matching 8 bases. CDR3 length equals 17 residues. V was clipped by 1 base and J by 7 bases; unmatched bases: 12. CDR1 KGHSH and CDR2 LQKENI come from the germline V gene. CDR3 coding DNA: TGTGCCAGCTCACCACGTTTCCGGGACAGGAGAGGGAATGAGCAGTTCTTC. It encodes CASSPRFRDRRGNEQFF.

The CDR3 loop is CASSYRQGVRTYNEQFF. The CDR3 DNA follows: TGTGCCAGCAGTTACCGACAGGGAGTAAGGACCTACAATGAGCAGTTCTTC. The chain has TRBV6-5 and TRBJ2-1; 7 bases agree with TRBD1. The CDR3 totals 17 residues. V dropped 2 bases and J dropped 2; count of bases not matched to a gene: 9. Germline V lookup: CDR1 MNHEY, CDR2 SVGAGI.